This record covers a single TCR beta chain. Its specificity is unknown. Terminally differentiated effector memory CD45RA+ cells were excluded by CCR7 positive selection of CD45RO-negative cells. This entry belongs to a study of shared clonotypes between healthy human individuals. Study findings and constraints: Relative to memory subsets, naive subsets generally showed larger estimated richness.

This was a deep-level run. Generated by immunoSEQ multiplex PCR, the TCRdb table keeps only in-frame clones and is missing some. This sample has fewer than 1 million clones, with around 96% found just once. Deletions cut 1 base from V and 4 bases from J, with 15 bases between. In germline, CDR1 is SGHTS, CDR2 YDEGEE. The CDR3 covers 16 residues. The source is a man aged 30 to 39 in good health. The sample consisted of naive CD8+ T cells sorted from blood. This chain connects TRBV5-8 to TRBJ2-1; TRBD2 might be the D (5 bases). CDR3 amino acids: CASSLRPPEGYNEQFF. In nucleotides, the CDR3 is TGTGCCAGCAGCTTGAGGCCCCCCGAGGGATACAATGAGCAGTTCTTC.